This T cell receptor beta chain was observed in a study of T cell responses to AZD1222 COVID-19 vaccine (dated by TCRdb to about 2021). A note on the overall study: TCR sequencing was performed for over 230 trial participants, of whom about 200 were given two doses of AZD1222 and around 25 were given two doses of MenACWY control vaccine. Trial participants were enrolled by age into subgroups of 18-55, 56-69 and 70-plus years, and about 150, 27 and 61 TCR-sequenced participants, respectively, were included in these subgroups. Points the paper makes about the study in general: Because no day 14 peak-response samples were available, the repertoires could be characterized only after the peak T cell response. Participants were mostly white British, with more females than males. The authors suggested clonal diversity may have been underestimated. In the small 56-69-year group, the increase in depth fell short of significance, most likely because of low power. Reportedly, almost half of the unique spike-specific TCRs recognized epitopes lying outside the regions that are mutated in the B.1.351 and B.1.1.7 variants. The whole spike protein was spanned by vaccine-associated CD4 TCRs, and dominant responses were seen in regions 160-218 and 743-854. A significant rise in spike-specific TCR breadth and depth was observed after two AZD1222 doses relative to day 0 and relative to MenACWY recipients. Only five or six AZD1222 recipients were SARS-CoV-2 seropositive at baseline, limiting conclusions about previously exposed vaccinees.

What this sample's time point label stands for: sample from adult after SARS-CoV-2 infection, after symptom onset. A couple of convalescent COVID-19 patients, sampled after symptom onset from adults with prior SARS-CoV-2 infection, were also TCR-sequenced for comparison. Concerning this clone itself: What antigen it recognizes has not been identified. No clone much larger than this one lies a single base away; base qualities are absent.

CDR1 and CDR2 are read off the germline V gene as SGDLS and YYNGEE. The V and J ends are trimmed by 3 bases and 1 base, leaving 2 bases between them. Reading from cysteine to phenylalanine, the CDR3 counts 12 amino acids. CDR3 DNA only is kept here, 36 bases in frame from base 1. The CDR3 regions of human TCRbeta chains were analyzed by immunosequencing. The paper's processing steps were these. TCRs in the repertoires were compared against a reference library of SARS-CoV-2-specific TCRs that had been generated with the MIRA antigen-specificity platform. Breadth was defined as the fraction of unique TCRs that were SARS-CoV-2-associated. Depth was defined as the fraction of total T cells that were SARS-CoV-2-associated. Each spike-specific TCR was assigned to its reactive spike region and to a CD4 or CD8 class using the MIRA data. Log10-transformed breadth and depth values were compared by one-way ANOVA with Sidak's multiple comparisons tests. TCRdb took this table from immuneACCESS and kept in-frame rearrangements with V and J called. Such tables lack part of the clones; where checked against another copy, unresolved V genes explain under half of the gap, and the rest is unexplained. The DNA gave D and trimming, while V, J and clone size come from that table. This sample holds 160,000 or so clones; about nine tenths were observed only once. The top ten hold more than 6.5% of the sample.

The sequence came from an adult who had recovered from COVID-19. The sample in question was peripheral blood, obtained after recovery from COVID-19. The sequence joins TRBV9 to TRBJ1-3; the D gene lacks a confident call. The DNA reads as follows: TGTGCCAGCAGCGCGTCTGGAAACACCATATATTTT. Translated, this gives CASSASGNTIYF.